Each of the 25 T cell receptor beta chains below was sequenced from the same sample in a study of tissue T cells after allogeneic stem cell transplantation. Profiling relied on immunoSEQ multiplex PCR, and the TCRdb table lists in-frame clones only, not all of them. The sample holds under 7,000 clones; around 50% are singletons and the top ten take around 7.6%. The sample's time point: mouse harvest day 7 after allogeneic transplant. The graft held 10^6 splenic CD5+ T cells and 10^7 T-cell-depleted bone marrow cells. Sequenced: gut tissue. These receptors were collected from a female BALB/c mouse given C57BL/6 T cells with graft-versus-host disease after an allogeneic hematopoietic cell transplant.

As concerns this clone: Gene and germline names: mouse. Coverage ceases 1 residue before the CDR3 finishes, and the germline J gene fills in the end. This chain joins TRBV26 and TRBJ1-3; maybe TRBD1 (6 bases). The CDR3 has 16 residues. Trimming cost V 0 bases and J 4 bases, with 13 bases left between them. The germline V gene encodes CDR1 KGHPV and CDR2 FQNQEV (reference sequence). The CDR3 bases that were read are TGTGCCAGCAGTCTGTCGAGGGGGGCGCGAGGAAATACGCTCTAT. Translating it yields CASSLSRGARGNTLY. The complete CDR3 sequence is CASSLSRGARGNTLYF.

Remarks on this clone: The genes are named according to mouse. The sequence runs out 1 residue before the end of the CDR3; the remainder is reconstructed from the germline J gene. The chain employs TRBV3 and TRBJ1-1; D is uncertain. This CDR3 contains 13 residues. Trimming removed 4 bases from V and 0 bases from J, with 6 bases in between. Germline CDR1 is SNHLY and CDR2 is FYNGKV (reference sequence). The CDR3 spells CASSSTPNTEVFF. Incomplete CDR3 DNA: TGTGCCAGCAGCTCCACACCAAACACAGAAGTCTTC. The variable domain in full, completed from reference TRBV3 and TRBJ1-1, reads GPKVLQIPSHQIIDMGQMVTLNCDPVSNHLYFYWYKQILGQQMEFLVNFYNGKVMEKSKLFKDQFSVERPDGSYFTLKIQPTALEDSAVYFCASSSTPNTEVFFGKGTRLTVV.

This clone has more than one count but fewer than ten. Genes and germline are mouse. With the read ending 1 residue before the CDR3 end, the germline J gene is used to fill in that end. J is TRBJ1-4 and V is TRBV22; the table's D call TRBD1 went unverified against the DNA. TRBV22 is classified as a pseudogene. This CDR3 region has 13 residues. The CDR3 is CASSWQGNERLFF. CDR3 DNA, as far as it was read: TGTGCCAGCAGTTGGCAGGGAAACGAAAGATTATTT.

This clone has just a few counts. Genes and germline are mouse. The sequenced fragment ends 1 residue before the CDR3 boundary, so the rest is inferred from the germline J gene. The chain carries TRBV26 and TRBJ2-1, with D possibly matching TRBD1 (7 bases). V dropped 2 bases and J dropped 3 bases, with 8 bases sitting between them. CDR3 length: 14 residues. Germline lookup yields CDR1 KGHPV and CDR2 FQNQEV (reference sequence). CDR3 bases read: TGTGCCAGCAGTCTGCAGGGGGGCTATGCTGAGCAGTTC. It yields the protein CASSLQGGYAEQF. The entire CDR3 is CASSLQGGYAEQFF.

To note about this clone: Gene names and germline match the mouse. The read halts 1 residue ahead of the CDR3 end, with the missing end drawn from the germline J gene. This chain connects TRBV12-1 to TRBJ2-2; 8 bases match TRBD2. The V and J ends lost 4 bases and 0 bases, in that order; junction bases with no gene match: 3. The germline V gene encodes CDR1 SGHSN and CDR2 HYEKVE. The CDR3 is 15 residues long. The CDR3 spells CASSPGLANTGQLYF. Incomplete CDR3 DNA: TGTGCCAGCTCCCCGGGACTGGCAAACACCGGGCAGCTCTAC.

About this clone: The genes are named according to mouse. Sequencing ends 1 residue short of the CDR3 end; the germline J gene provides the rest. This rearrangement joins TRBV26 to TRBJ2-1, with TRBD1 matching over 7 bases. There are 14 residues in the CDR3. In germline, CDR1 is KGHPV, CDR2 FQNQEV (reference sequence). Trimming took 4 bases from V and 3 from J; bases not matched to a gene: 3. CDR3 in amino acids: CASSPRDSYAEQFF. The DNA read from the CDR3 is TGTGCCAGCAGTCCGCGGGACAGCTATGCTGAGCAGTTC.

To note about this clone: Here the gene names and germline are mouse. Coverage ceases 1 residue before the CDR3 finishes, and the germline J gene fills in the end. The V call is TRBV12-1, the J call TRBJ2-1, with TRBD2 matching over 9 bases. Germline V gene lookup returns CDR1 SGHSN and CDR2 HYEKVE. The CDR3 contains 14 residues. Trimming at V came to 2 bases and at J to 3 bases, leaving 1 base not matched to a gene. CDR3 residues: CASSRLGVYAEQFF. CDR3 DNA, as far as it was read: TGTGCCAGCTCTCGACTGGGGGTCTATGCTGAGCAGTTC.

A remark on this clone: Mouse gene names and germline throughout. The read halts 1 residue ahead of the CDR3 end, with the missing end drawn from the germline J gene. This chain joins TRBV3 and TRBJ1-3, with D possibly TRBD1 on 5 matching bases. The CDR3 is made up of 13 amino acids. V gave up 3 bases and J gave up 2 bases, with 5 bases separating them. Looked up from germline, CDR1 is SNHLY and CDR2 is FYNGKV (reference sequence). The CDR3 DNA, read in part, is TGTGCCAGCAGCTTGGGGGCTGGAAATACGCTCTAT. Protein sequence: CASSLGAGNTLY. In full, the CDR3 reads CASSLGAGNTLYF.

A word on this clone: Any gene name here is a mouse gene name. The read stops 1 residue short of the end of the CDR3; the missing end is completed from the germline J gene. The chain carries TRBV23 and TRBJ2-5. The CDR3 loop spans 15 amino acids. CDR1 and CDR2 (germline): KGHTA, FQNQQP. The CDR3 protein is CSSSQSPINQDTQYF. Partial CDR3 DNA: TGCTCCAGCAGTCAATCGCCGATTAACCAAGACACCCAGTAC.

Details on this clone: The genes are named according to mouse. Sequencing ends 1 residue short of the CDR3 end; the germline J gene provides the rest. The V gene is TRBV17, the J gene TRBJ2-5; a weak D match, TRBD2 (5 bases). Germline-derived CDR1 and CDR2 are MNHDT and YYDKIL. V lost 5 bases and J lost 3, with 12 bases in between. This CDR3 is built from 14 residues. The CDR3 protein is CASSPDLRQDTQYF. The sequenced part of the CDR3 DNA is TGTGCTAGCAGTCCGGACTTACGGCAAGACACCCAGTAC.

Of note for this clone: Genes and germline come from the mouse. The read gets to within 1 residue of the CDR3 end, and the germline J gene fills in the rest. This chain connects TRBV31 to TRBJ2-3, with D possibly being TRBD1 (5 bases). The CDR3 is 12 amino acids. Germline CDR1 and CDR2: GKSSPN and SITVG. V gave up 3 bases and J gave up 3 bases, with 7 bases separating them. CDR3 in amino acids: CAWRTAAETLYF. CDR3 bases read: TGTGCCTGGAGGACAGCAGCAGAAACGCTGTAT. The whole variable domain, remainder taken from reference TRBV31 and TRBJ2-3, is AQTIHQWPVAEIKAVGSPLSLGCTIKGKSSPNLYWYWQATGGTLQQLFYSITVGQVESVVQLNLSASRPKDDQFILSTEKLLLSHSGFYLCAWRTAAETLYFGSGTRLTVL.

As to this clone: Gene names and germline match the mouse. With the read ending 1 residue before the CDR3 end, the germline J gene is used to fill in that end. This chain joins TRBV17 and TRBJ1-6, with D possibly being TRBD1 (6 bases). TRBJ1-6 is labeled an ORF, and its function is uncertain. The V gene lost 3 bases and the J gene lost 0 bases, with 12 bases spanning the gap. The CDR3 spans 17 residues. Per germline, CDR1 MNHDT and CDR2 YYDKIL. This chain's CDR3 is CASSSPGQTSYNSPLYF. The DNA read from the CDR3 is TGTGCTAGCAGTAGTCCGGGACAAACTTCCTATAATTCGCCCCTCTAC.

This clone was counted only a few times. Gene names are the mouse ones. The read is 1 residue too short to cover the CDR3 end, so that end is filled in from the germline J gene. J is TRBJ1-6 and V is TRBV13-1, with D unclear. TRBJ1-6 is identified as an open reading frame with a role that is uncertain. Looked up from germline, CDR1 is NSHNY and CDR2 is SYGAGN. The V end lost 2 bases, the J end lost 5 bases, and 8 bases lay between the germline ends. The CDR3 is made up of 14 amino acids. CDR3: CASSDGNDNSPLYF. The sequenced part of the CDR3 DNA is TGTGCCAGCAGTGACGGGAATGATAATTCGCCCCTCTAC.

With respect to this clone: Gene and germline names: mouse. The read ends 1 residue before the CDR3 terminus; that terminus is restored from the germline J gene. The chain carries TRBV26 and TRBJ2-2; 9 bases are shared with TRBD1. This CDR3 is 15 amino acids long. Unmatched junction bases numbered 5, after V lost 5 bases and J lost 4 bases. Germline-derived CDR1 and CDR2 are KGHPV and FQNQEV (reference sequence). CDR3 sequence reads: CASSLDRGGTGQLYF. CDR3 DNA (partial): TGTGCCAGCAGTTTGGACAGGGGTGGCACCGGGCAGCTCTAC.

This clone qualifies as medium-sized (0.01 to 0.1%). Gene names are mouse gene names. CDR3 bases read: TGTGCCAGCAGCTCCTCTGGGGAGAGTGCAGAAACGCTGTAT. Translation: CASSSSGESAETLY. The CDR3, in full, reads CASSSSGESAETLYF. The chain has TRBV3 and TRBJ2-3; D is perhaps TRBD2 (6 bases). The read halts 1 residue ahead of the CDR3 end, with the missing end drawn from the germline J gene. Deletions cut 4 bases from V and 0 bases from J, with 11 bases between. CDR1 and CDR2 (germline): SNHLY, FYNGKV (reference sequence). The CDR3 is 15 residues long.

Turning to this clone: Gene names and germline match the mouse. The missing CDR3 end, 1 residue past where the read stops, is filled in from the germline J gene. The V and J genes are TRBV5 and TRBJ1-4, with D possibly matching TRBD1 (6 bases). CDR1 and CDR2 (germline): LGHNA, YNLKQL (reference sequence). V lost 2 bases and J 0 bases, leaving 7 bases between the germline ends. The CDR3 runs 15 residues. This CDR3 reads CASSQRGVSNERLFF. Incomplete CDR3 DNA: TGTGCCAGCAGCCAAAGGGGGGTTTCCAACGAAAGATTATTT.

About this clone: Each gene name is a mouse one. The CDR3 end is not reached by the read, which stops 1 residue before it; the germline J gene fills it in. The chain carries TRBV3 and TRBJ2-7, with D unresolved. The germline CDR1 and CDR2 sequences are SNHLY and FYNGKV (reference sequence). The V end was cut by 3 bases, the J end by 0 bases, with 6 bases between. This CDR3 is 13 amino acids long. CDR3 sequence: CASSFLDSYEQYF. CDR3 DNA, as far as it was read: TGTGCCAGCAGCTTCCTGGACTCCTATGAACAGTAC.

Regarding this clone: The germline and genes are mouse ones. The read falls 1 residue short of the CDR3 end, and the missing part is taken from the germline J gene. This rearrangement joins TRBV13-3 to TRBJ2-5, with TRBD2 identical over 10 bases. Unmatched junction bases numbered 7, after V lost 2 bases and J lost 4 bases. The CDR3 consists of 16 residues. Germline assignment: CDR1 NNHDY and CDR2 SYVADS. The covered CDR3 bases are TGTGCCAGCAGTGACTGGGGGGGCGCTAGGAAAGACACCCAGTAC. It encodes CASSDWGGARKDTQY. The whole CDR3 protein is CASSDWGGARKDTQYF.

This clone was seen only a few times. Gene labels here are mouse ones. The read is 1 residue too short to cover the CDR3 end, so that end is filled in from the germline J gene. The chain is built from TRBV15 and TRBJ2-7; D is perhaps TRBD1 (6 bases). Trimming left V 4 bases short and J 4 bases short, with 8 bases between. The germline gives CDR1 SGHND, CDR2 FRSKSL. This CDR3 spans 12 amino acids. The CDR3 DNA, read in part, is TGTGCCAGCAGTTCGGACAGATATGAACAGTAC. Amino acid sequence: CASSSDRYEQY. The whole CDR3 region reads CASSSDRYEQYF.

As concerns this clone: The gene symbols are mouse symbols. The read ends 1 residue early relative to the CDR3; the germline J gene fills the gap. The chain uses TRBV15 and TRBJ2-2; the D gene is possibly TRBD2 (6 bases). The CDR3 is 15 residues long. V was cut by 3 bases and J by 0 bases, with 8 bases left in between. Germline lookup yields CDR1 SGHND and CDR2 FRSKSL. CDR3 bases read: TGTGCCAGCAGTTTCGGGGGGTCAAACACCGGGCAGCTCTAC. Amino acid sequence: CASSFGGSNTGQLY. The entire CDR3 sequence reads CASSFGGSNTGQLYF.

On this clone itself: Mouse gene names and germline throughout. The read falls 1 residue short of the CDR3 end, and the missing part is taken from the germline J gene. The chain joins TRBV3 to TRBJ2-3; perhaps D is TRBD1 or TRBD2 (5 bases each). The CDR3 length is 14 residues. V was cut by 5 bases and J by 1 base, with 10 bases left in between. CDR1 is SNHLY and CDR2 is FYNGKV in the germline V gene (reference sequence). The CDR3 sequence: CASSGGGGAETLYF. The sequenced part of the CDR3 DNA is TGTGCCAGCAGCGGGGGAGGTGGTGCAGAAACGCTGTAT.

Within the sample, this clone is medium-sized (0.01 to 0.1%). Gene and germline names: mouse. Sequencing ends 1 residue short of the CDR3 end; the germline J gene provides the rest. V and J are TRBV13-3 and TRBJ1-1; maybe TRBD1 (5 bases). Germline CDR1 reads NNHDY; CDR2 reads SYVADS. There are 11 residues in the CDR3. Trimming shortened V by 3 bases and J by 6 bases, and 6 bases separated the two germline ends. CDR3 residues: CASSGGPEVFF. The covered CDR3 bases are TGTGCCAGCAGTGGGGGCCCAGAAGTCTTC.

By its share, this clone is medium-sized. Germline and genes here are mouse. The read is 1 residue too short to cover the CDR3 end, so that end is filled in from the germline J gene. The chain has TRBV26 and TRBJ2-2; D not resolved. CDR1 is KGHPV and CDR2 is FQNQEV in the germline V gene (reference sequence). The CDR3 length is 13 residues. Trimming removed 6 bases at V and 4 bases at J, with 9 bases between. The CDR3 DNA, read in part, is TGTGCCAGCAGCCTCAGTGGCACCGGGCAGCTCTAC. As protein: CASSLSGTGQLY. The complete CDR3 reads CASSLSGTGQLYF.

On this clone itself: The genes and germline here are from mouse. The CDR3 end falls 1 residue outside the read, so it is completed with the germline J gene. The chain uses TRBV16 and TRBJ1-1, with TRBD1 identical over 8 bases. CDR1 is SGHSA, CDR2 FRNQAP, per germline. The CDR3 runs to 14 residues. V trimming: 5 bases; J trimming: 4 bases; junction bases outside the gene matches: 6. Incomplete CDR3 DNA: TGTGCAAGCAGCCTACAGGGGGGGGGCACAGAAGTCTTC. It encodes CASSLQGGGTEVF. The whole CDR3 is CASSLQGGGTEVFF.

With respect to this clone: These gene names are mouse names. The sequenced part of the CDR3 DNA is TGTGCCTGGAGTCTAAAGGGTCAAAACACCTTGTAC. Encoded protein: CAWSLKGQNTLY. The CDR3 in its entirety is CAWSLKGQNTLYF. The chain combines TRBV31 with TRBJ2-4; no firm D call. The read terminates 1 residue ahead of where the CDR3 ends, so the germline J gene completes it. The germline CDR1 and CDR2 sequences are GKSSPN and SITVG. V lost 0 bases and J 1 base, leaving 5 bases between the germline ends. The CDR3 runs 13 residues.